Presented here are 28 T cell receptor beta chains from one specimen sequenced in a study of blood T cell repertoires in COVID-19. The method was immunoSEQ multiplex PCR; TCRdb's version includes in-frame clones alone and lacks a portion of them. The data contain approximately 170,000 clones, about 85% of them singletons. The sample taken for sequencing was peripheral blood. All receptors come from a woman in her seventies with COVID-19, enrolled during active disease.

This clone was observed a handful of times. This chain joins TRBV5-1 and TRBJ1-3; TRBD1 aligns across 7 bases. The germline V gene encodes CDR1 SGHRS and CDR2 YFSETQ. The CDR3 spans 14 residues. Germline trimming cut 5 bases from V and 1 base from J; bases unmatched to any gene: 3. This chain's CDR3 is CASRGTASGNTIYF. DNA of the CDR3: TGCGCCAGCAGGGGGACAGCTTCTGGAAACACCATATATTTT.

This sequence joins TRBV9 and TRBJ1-6, with a weak D call TRBD1 (5 bases). Germline V gene data show CDR1 as SGDLS and CDR2 as YYNGEE. The V and J ends lost 4 bases and 0 bases respectively, with 11 bases between them. CDR3 length: 16 residues. This CDR3 reads CASSPQGLSYNSPLHF. CDR3 sequence (DNA): TGTGCCAGCAGCCCGCAGGGCCTCTCCTATAATTCACCCCTCCACTTT.

CDR3 sequence: CASSPVRGNTEAFF. CDR3 coding DNA: TGTGCCAGCTCACCTGTCAGGGGTAACACTGAAGCTTTCTTT. The chain has TRBV18 and TRBJ1-1; tentative D call: TRBD1 (6 bases). Deletions cut 3 bases from V and 2 bases from J, with 10 bases between. Germline V gene lookup returns CDR1 KGHSH and CDR2 LQKENI. The CDR3 consists of 14 residues.

The V call is TRBV4-1, the J call TRBJ1-3, with TRBD1 as a possible D gene (5 bases). The CDR3 contains 16 residues. Germline CDR1 MGHRA, CDR2 YSYEKL. Trimming pared 0 bases from V and 3 bases from J, leaving 12 bases between. The DNA of the CDR3 is TGCGCCAGCAGCCAAGATAGCAGGGTTGTTGGAAACACCATATATTTT. Its protein is CASSQDSRVVGNTIYF.

The chain couples TRBV7-8 to TRBJ2-7, with 14 positions matching TRBD2. From germline, CDR1 is SGHVS and CDR2 FQNEAQ. V dropped 4 bases and J dropped 3; count of bases not matched to a gene: 17. CDR3 length: 20 residues. The DNA of the CDR3 is TGTGCCAGCAGCTCGCTCATTACCGGGACTAGCGGGAGATTAATCTACGAGCAGTACTTC. The encoded protein is CASSSLITGTSGRLIYEQYF.

The chain combines TRBV5-8 with TRBJ2-7; 8 nucleotides match TRBD2. V shed 6 bases, J shed 4 bases, and the junction held 6 bases outside the gene matches. Looked up from germline, CDR1 is SGHTS and CDR2 is YDEGEE. The CDR3 loop spans 13 amino acids. The CDR3 reads CASKRAGEYEQYF. Here the CDR3 DNA reads TGTGCCAGCAAGAGAGCGGGGGAGTACGAGCAGTACTTC.

This chain joins TRBV20-1 and TRBJ1-1; 11 nucleotides match TRBD1. J was trimmed by 9 bases and V by 5 bases; bases with no gene match: 8. The germline CDR1 and CDR2 sequences are DFQATT and SNEGSKA (reference sequence). The CDR3 has 13 amino acids. The CDR3 loop reads CSAGGTGGLKAFF. Here the CDR3 DNA reads TGCAGTGCTGGTGGGACAGGGGGTTTAAAAGCTTTCTTT.

The chain has TRBV5-4 and TRBJ2-1, with 12 bases fitting TRBD2. The CDR3 has 15 residues. Trimming took 2 bases from V and 10 from J; bases not matched to a gene: 7. CDR1 and CDR2 from the germline V gene are SGHNT and YYREEE (reference sequence). The CDR3 DNA reads TGTGCCAGCAGCTTACGACTAGCGGGAGCACAAGAGCAGTTCTTC. This codes for CASSLRLAGAQEQFF.

This chain connects TRBV19 to TRBJ1-5; 11 nucleotides agree with TRBD1. The junction had 5 bases not matched to a gene; V was cut back by 5 bases and J by 5 bases. The CDR3 spans 15 residues. CDR1 and CDR2 from the germline V gene are LNHDA and SQIVND (reference sequence). In DNA, the CDR3 is TGTGCCAGTAGTGAGGGGACAGGGGGGGATCAGCCCCAGCATTTT. The encoded protein is CASSEGTGGDQPQHF.

As concerns this clone: Germline is not matched at one junction end, which may reflect a read error. Other nucleotide sequences in the sample specify the same CDR3. The CDR3 loop reads CATSLVTGSRNQPQHF. The CDR3 coding sequence is TGCGCCACCAGCTTAGTGACAGGGTCGCGCAATCAGCCCCAGCATTTT. The rearrangement links TRBV15 to TRBJ1-5, with TRBD1 identical over 7 bases. Germline lookup yields CDR1 LNHNV and CDR2 YYDKDF (reference sequence). The CDR3 extends over 16 amino acids.

This clone has a handful of counts. The chain couples TRBV2 to TRBJ1-5; D remains ambiguous. Trimming cost V 9 bases and J 0 bases, with 12 bases left between them. This CDR3 contains 14 residues. The germline CDR1 and CDR2 sequences are SNHLY and FYNNEI. The CDR3 loop is CARGGRDSNQPQHF. CDR3 in DNA: TGTGCCAGGGGAGGGCGCGATAGCAATCAGCCCCAGCATTTT.

The chain couples TRBV6-5 to TRBJ2-1, with D possibly TRBD2 on 6 matching bases. CDR1 and CDR2 from the germline V gene are MNHEY and SVGAGI. This CDR3 is 13 amino acids long. V lost 7 bases and J lost 8, with 15 bases in between. CDR3 residues: CASTRGISYEQFF. In nucleotides, the CDR3 is TGTGCCAGCACTCGGGGGATTTCTTATGAGCAGTTCTTC.

This chain links TRBV11-2 with TRBJ1-1, with D hard to call. This CDR3 has 13 residues. Germline V gene lookup returns CDR1 SGHAT and CDR2 FQNNGV. V was trimmed by 5 bases and J by 4 bases, leaving 11 bases between them. CDR3 coding DNA: TGTGCCAGCAGCCTCCAGCGGAGCACTGAAGCTTTCTTT. It is translated as CASSLQRSTEAFF.

The chain is built from TRBV30 and TRBJ1-5; D perhaps matches TRBD1 (6 bases). CDR3 length: 12 amino acids. The germline V gene has CDR1 GTSNPN and CDR2 SVGIG (reference sequence). Trimming left V 5 bases short and J 4 bases short, with 9 bases between. The CDR3 region has the DNA TGTGCCTGGGGGACACGAAATCAGCCCCAGCATTTT. Translation gives CAWGTRNQPQHF.

This sequence joins TRBV19 and TRBJ2-7, with a weak D call TRBD1 (5 bases). CDR1 is LNHDA and CDR2 is SQIVND in the germline V gene (reference sequence). The ends were cut back, 6 bases at V and 3 bases at J, with 12 bases in the middle. The CDR3 is 13 residues long. The CDR3 loop reads CASSPRGLYEQYF. As DNA, the CDR3 is TGTGCCAGTAGCCCAAGGGGTCTCTACGAGCAGTACTTC.

This chain connects TRBV6-5 to TRBJ1-5, with D possibly matching TRBD1 (6 bases). Per germline, CDR1 MNHEY and CDR2 SVGAGI. Trimming took 6 bases from V and 2 from J, leaving 11 bases between them. The CDR3 loop spans 14 amino acids. The CDR3 reads CASRPTGGNQPQHF. The CDR3 DNA reads as TGTGCCAGCAGGCCGACAGGCGGCAATCAGCCCCAGCATTTT.

J is TRBJ2-7 and V is TRBV29-1, with 8 nucleotides matching TRBD2. V lost 7 bases to trimming and J lost 0 bases; unmatched junction nucleotides: 5. This CDR3 region has 13 residues. Germline V gene sequence: CDR1 SQVTM, CDR2 ANQGSEA. The CDR3 reads CSATSGSSYEQYF. Written as DNA, the CDR3 is TGCAGCGCAACTAGCGGTAGCTCCTACGAGCAGTACTTC.

V and J are TRBV7-8 and TRBJ1-1; the match to TRBD1 covers 8 bases. The CDR3 has 14 residues. The junction had 8 bases not matched to a gene; V was cut back by 5 bases and J by 6 bases. Germline CDR1 SGHVS, CDR2 FQNEAQ. The CDR3 sequence: CASSVPTGDAEAFF. CDR3 coding DNA: TGTGCCAGCAGCGTGCCGACAGGGGACGCTGAAGCTTTCTTT.

This chain joins TRBV28 and TRBJ1-2, with 11 positions matching TRBD1. Germline trimming cut 5 bases from V and 8 bases from J; bases unmatched to any gene: 10. The CDR3 contains 15 residues. CDR1 and CDR2 from the germline V gene are MDHEN and SYDVKM. CDR3 sequence (DNA): TGTGCCAGCAGTCTCCTTTTGGACAGGGGGCAGGGCTACACCTTC. This translates into CASSLLLDRGQGYTF.

The J gene is TRBJ1-3, the V gene TRBV7-2; D gene ambiguous. Germline CDR1 is SGHTA and CDR2 is FQGNSA. The length of the CDR3 is 16 residues. The V end was cut by 1 base, the J end by 4 bases, with 14 bases between. The DNA for the CDR3 is TGTGCCAGCAGCTTAGGTCACGGGGTGGGAGGAAACACCATATATTTT. This gives the protein CASSLGHGVGGNTIYF.

J is TRBJ2-3 and V is TRBV7-2; TRBD2 might be the D (5 bases). The germline CDR1 and CDR2 sequences are SGHTA and FQGNSA. This CDR3 contains 15 residues. V lost 1 base and J 0 bases, leaving 8 bases between the germline ends. The CDR3 loop is CASSLVRGSTDTQYF. CDR3 coding DNA: TGTGCCAGCAGCTTAGTACGGGGTAGCACAGATACGCAGTATTTT.

The chain recombines TRBV29-1 with TRBJ2-5, with 8 bases matching TRBD1. The V and J ends lost 1 base and 5 bases, in that order; junction bases with no gene match: 3. This CDR3 comprises 13 residues. Germline loops: CDR1 SQVTM, CDR2 ANQGSEA. The CDR3 loop reads CSVEGRGHETQYF. CDR3 DNA sequence: TGCAGCGTTGAAGGCAGGGGGCATGAGACCCAGTACTTC. Complete variable domain (other parts from reference TRBV29-1 and TRBJ2-5): SAVISQKPSRDICQRGTSLTIQCQVDSQVTMMFWYRQQPGQSLTLIATANQGSEATYESGFVIDKFPISRPNLTFSTLTVSNMSPEDSSIYLCSVEGRGHETQYFGPGTRLLVL.

The chain recombines TRBV6-5 with TRBJ1-2, with TRBD1 matching over 8 bases. Germline-derived CDR1 and CDR2 are MNHEY and SVGAGI. Trimming cost V 4 bases and J 2 bases; bases outside gene matches: 6. This CDR3 region has 15 residues. The CDR3, as DNA: TGTGCCAGCAGTTCCCCTAGACAGGGGAACTATGGCTACACCTTC. Amino acid sequence: CASSSPRQGNYGYTF.

The chain recombines TRBV7-2 with TRBJ2-1; D might be TRBD1 (5 bases). The germline V gene has CDR1 SGHTA and CDR2 FQGNSA. V was trimmed by 5 bases and J by 6 bases, leaving 11 bases between them. The CDR3 sequence is 13 residues long. This chain's CDR3 is CASSVDRPNEQFF. The CDR3 DNA reads TGTGCCAGCAGCGTAGACAGACCCAATGAGCAGTTCTTC.

V and J are TRBV10-3 and TRBJ2-5; D perhaps matches TRBD1 (7 bases). The CDR3 spans 14 residues. V was trimmed by 10 bases and J by 5 bases, leaving 20 bases between them. Germline CDR1 reads ENHRY; CDR2 reads SYGVKD. For the CDR3, the DNA is TGTGCCACCAGGGGAACGGCAGGGGGGGAGACCCAGTACTTC. Translation gives CATRGTAGGETQYF.

The chain is built from TRBV19 and TRBJ2-3; no reliable D call. The CDR3 is 11 amino acids. Trimming stripped 3 bases from V and 6 bases from J, with 4 bases between. Germline-derived CDR1 and CDR2 are LNHDA and SQIVND (reference sequence). The CDR3 region has the DNA TGTGCCAGTAGTATGGCCGATACGCAGTATTTT. The encoded protein is CASSMADTQYF.

This clone was observed a few times. The chain joins TRBV4-2 to TRBJ2-2; 7 positions agree with TRBD2. This CDR3 comprises 15 residues. Germline CDR1 reads LGHNA; CDR2 reads YNFKEQ. V shed 1 base, J shed 3 bases, and the junction held 2 bases outside the gene matches. In nucleotides, the CDR3 is TGTGCCAGCAGCCAAGCGGGGGGTTACACCGGGGAGCTGTTTTTT. The encoded protein is CASSQAGGYTGELFF.

The chain is built from TRBV15 and TRBJ2-1; TRBD2 aligns across 10 bases. Germline values: CDR1 LNHNV, CDR2 YYDKDF (reference sequence). The V gene end was trimmed by 0 bases and the J gene end by 10 bases; junction bases not matched to a gene: 9. The CDR3 runs to 16 residues. The CDR3: CATSRDPSGGASEQFF. DNA of the CDR3: TGTGCCACCAGCAGAGATCCCAGCGGGGGGGCATCCGAGCAGTTCTTC.